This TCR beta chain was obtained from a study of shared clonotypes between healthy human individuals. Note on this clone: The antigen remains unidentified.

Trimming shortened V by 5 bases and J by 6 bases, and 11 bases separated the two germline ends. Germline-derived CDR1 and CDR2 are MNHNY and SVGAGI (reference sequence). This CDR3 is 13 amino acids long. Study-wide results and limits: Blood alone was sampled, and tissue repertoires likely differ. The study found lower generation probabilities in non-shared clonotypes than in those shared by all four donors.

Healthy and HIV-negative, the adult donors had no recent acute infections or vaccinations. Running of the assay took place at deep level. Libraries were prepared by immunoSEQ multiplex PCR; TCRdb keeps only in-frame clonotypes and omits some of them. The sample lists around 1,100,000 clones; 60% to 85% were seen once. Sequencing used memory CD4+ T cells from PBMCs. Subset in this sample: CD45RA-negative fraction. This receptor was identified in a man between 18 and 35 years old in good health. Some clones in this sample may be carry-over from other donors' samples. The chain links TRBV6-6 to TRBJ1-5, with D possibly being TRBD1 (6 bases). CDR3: CASSQGNGQPQHF. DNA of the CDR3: TGTGCCAGCAGTCAGGGGAACGGTCAGCCCCAGCATTTT.